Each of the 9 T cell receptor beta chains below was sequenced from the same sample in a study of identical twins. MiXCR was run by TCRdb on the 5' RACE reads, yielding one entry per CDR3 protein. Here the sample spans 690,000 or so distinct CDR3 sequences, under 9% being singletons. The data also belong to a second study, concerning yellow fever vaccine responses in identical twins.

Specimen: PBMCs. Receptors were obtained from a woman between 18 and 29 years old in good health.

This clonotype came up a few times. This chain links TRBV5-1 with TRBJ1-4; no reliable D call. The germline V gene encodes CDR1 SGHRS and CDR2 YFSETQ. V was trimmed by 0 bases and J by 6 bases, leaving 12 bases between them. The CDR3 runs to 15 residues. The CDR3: CASSLGGREDEKLFF. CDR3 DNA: TGCGCCAGCAGCTTGGGAGGGAGAGAAGATGAAAAACTGTTTTTT.

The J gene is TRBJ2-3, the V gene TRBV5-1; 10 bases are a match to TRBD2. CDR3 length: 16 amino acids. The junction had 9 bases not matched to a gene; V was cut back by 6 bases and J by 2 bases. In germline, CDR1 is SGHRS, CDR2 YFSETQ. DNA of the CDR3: TGCGCCAGCAAGTTCCTAGCGGGGGAGCCCACAGATACGCAGTATTTT. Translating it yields CASKFLAGEPTDTQYF.

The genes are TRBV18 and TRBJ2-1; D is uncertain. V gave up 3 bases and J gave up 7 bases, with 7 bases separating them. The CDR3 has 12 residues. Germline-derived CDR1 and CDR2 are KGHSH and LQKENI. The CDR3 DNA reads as TGTGCCAGCTCACCCCAAGAAAATGAGCAGTTCTTC. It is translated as CASSPQENEQFF.

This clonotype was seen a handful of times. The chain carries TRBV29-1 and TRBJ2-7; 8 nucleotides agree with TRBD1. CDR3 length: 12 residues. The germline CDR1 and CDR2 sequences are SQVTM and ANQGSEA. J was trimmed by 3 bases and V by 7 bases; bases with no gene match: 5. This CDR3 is CSASDRDYEQYF. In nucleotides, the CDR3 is TGCAGCGCATCGGACAGGGACTACGAGCAGTACTTC.

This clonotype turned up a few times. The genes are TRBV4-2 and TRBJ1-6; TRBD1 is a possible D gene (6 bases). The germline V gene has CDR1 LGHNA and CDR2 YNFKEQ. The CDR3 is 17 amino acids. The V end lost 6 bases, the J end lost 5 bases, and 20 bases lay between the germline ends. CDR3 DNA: TGTGCCAGCAGACCAAGATTTCCGGGACAAGATAATTCACCCCTCCACTTT. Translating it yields CASRPRFPGQDNSPLHF.

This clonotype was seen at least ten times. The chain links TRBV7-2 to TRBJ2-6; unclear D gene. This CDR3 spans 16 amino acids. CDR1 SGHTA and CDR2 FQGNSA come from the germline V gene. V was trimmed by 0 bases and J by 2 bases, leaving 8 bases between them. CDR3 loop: CASSLATSTGANVLTF. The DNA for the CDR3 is TGTGCCAGCAGCTTAGCCACCTCGACTGGGGCCAACGTCCTGACTTTC.

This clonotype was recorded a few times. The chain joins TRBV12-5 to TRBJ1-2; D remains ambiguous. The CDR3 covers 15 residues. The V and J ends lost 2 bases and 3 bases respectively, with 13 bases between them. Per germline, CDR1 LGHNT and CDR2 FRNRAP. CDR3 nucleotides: TGTGCTAGTGGTTTGTCGACCTTACGAGACTATGGCTACACCTTC. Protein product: CASGLSTLRDYGYTF.

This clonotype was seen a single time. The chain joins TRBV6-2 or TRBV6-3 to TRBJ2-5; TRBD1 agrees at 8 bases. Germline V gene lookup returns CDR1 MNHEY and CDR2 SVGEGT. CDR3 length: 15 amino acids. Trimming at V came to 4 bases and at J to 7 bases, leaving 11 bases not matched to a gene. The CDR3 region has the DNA TGTGCCAGCAGTTCGGGACAGGTTATTTTTCGGACCCAGTACTTC. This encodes CASSSGQVIFRTQYF.

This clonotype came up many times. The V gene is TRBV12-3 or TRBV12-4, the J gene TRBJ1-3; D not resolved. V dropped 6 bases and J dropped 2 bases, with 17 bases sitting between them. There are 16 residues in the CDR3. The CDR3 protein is CASSPGPQRAGNTIYF. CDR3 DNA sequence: TGTGCCAGCAGCCCGGGCCCCCAGAGAGCTGGAAACACCATATATTTT.